The 5 T cell receptor beta chains given below trace back to one sample, sequenced in a study of T cells and Merkel cell carcinoma outcomes. Only in-frame clones appear in the TCRdb table, and some are missing; sequencing was by immunoSEQ multiplex PCR. The sample yields under 25,000 clones, around 80% seen once. The sample taken for sequencing was tumor tissue from Merkel cell carcinoma. The receptors come from a human donor with Merkel cell carcinoma.

The chain is built from TRBV27 and TRBJ2-1; D gene uncertain. Trimming removed 3 bases at V and 4 bases at J, with 7 bases between. The CDR3 runs 13 residues. From germline, CDR1 is MNHEY and CDR2 SMNVEV (reference sequence). CDR3 DNA: TGTGCCAGCAGTTTCTCAAATTACAATGAGCAGTTCTTC. Encoded protein: CASSFSNYNEQFF.

This clone has only one observation. The V and J genes are TRBV9 and TRBJ1-1; D not certain. CDR3 length: 16 amino acids. The V end was cut by 2 bases, the J end by 2 bases, with 16 bases between. CDR1 SGDLS and CDR2 YYNGEE come from the germline V gene. In DNA form, the CDR3 reads TGTGCCAGCAGCGTCGGGCTACAAGGCGTCAACACTGAAGCTTTCTTT. This translates into CASSVGLQGVNTEAFF. The full variable domain, in which reference TRBV9 and TRBJ1-1 provide the parts outside the CDR3, is DSGVTQTPKHLITATGQRVTLRCSPRSGDLSVYWYQQSLDQGLQFLIQYYNGEERAKGNILERFSAQQFPDLHSELNLSSLELGDSALYFCASSVGLQGVNTEAFFGQGTRLTVV.

J is TRBJ1-5 and V is TRBV13, with 7 bases aligning to TRBD1. This CDR3 is 15 amino acids long. V was clipped by 5 bases and J by 4 bases; unmatched bases: 8. The germline gives CDR1 PRHDT, CDR2 FYEKMQ (reference sequence). CDR3 bases: TGTGCCAGCAGCCCAGGGGGAGGGTGGAATCAGCCCCAGCATTTT. It translates to CASSPGGGWNQPQHF. The complete variable domain, with remaining parts taken from reference TRBV13 and TRBJ1-5, reads AAGVIQSPRHLIKEKRETATLKCYPIPRHDTVYWYQQGPGQDPQFLISFYEKMQSDKGSIPDRFSAQQFSDYHSELNMSSLELGDSALYFCASSPGGGWNQPQHFGDGTRLSIL.

The chain joins TRBV29-1 to TRBJ1-1; no reliable D call. The CDR3 length is 14 residues. The germline gives CDR1 SQVTM, CDR2 ANQGSEA. V lost 4 bases to trimming and J lost 0 bases, with 12 bases between them. Here the CDR3 reads CSVAQDHLNTEAFF. CDR3 in DNA: TGCAGCGTTGCTCAGGACCATTTGAACACTGAAGCTTTCTTT.

V usage is TRBV7-9 and J usage is TRBJ2-6, with D possibly TRBD1 on 5 matching bases. CDR3 length: 16 residues. CDR1 and CDR2 (germline): SEHNR, FQNEAQ (reference sequence). With 2 bases removed from V and 2 bases from J, the gap between germline ends came to 10 bases. The CDR3 loop reads CASSLSQVAGANVLTF. The CDR3 DNA follows: TGTGCCAGCAGCTTATCACAGGTTGCTGGGGCCAACGTCCTGACTTTC.